These 18 T cell receptor beta chains share one sample of origin, sequenced in a study of cytomegalovirus exposure and HLA in healthy donors. In the PCR, 60 Vbeta and 13 Jbeta primers were used. Method: immunoSEQ multiplex PCR; TCRdb's copy keeps in-frame clones and lacks some. The ten most abundant clones cover about 1.7% of a sample with around 71,000 clones. Sequences were obtained from PBMCs. These receptors came from a young woman in good health and CMV-seronegative.

The chain uses TRBV5-1 and TRBJ1-2; D not resolved. Per germline, CDR1 SGHRS and CDR2 YFSETQ. This CDR3 region has 14 residues. Trimming stripped 0 bases from V and 4 bases from J, with 10 bases between. CDR3 protein: CASSLEAGGYGYTF. As DNA, the CDR3 is TGCGCCAGCAGCTTGGAGGCAGGTGGCTATGGCTACACCTTC.

This chain links TRBV23-1 with TRBJ2-1, with D perhaps TRBD2 (5 bases). TRBV23-1 is an ORF for which the function is uncertain. The CDR3 length is 13 residues. V dropped 7 bases and J dropped 6 bases, with 13 bases sitting between them. The DNA for the CDR3 is TGCGCCAGCATGGCGGGCTGCGGCAATGAGCAGTTCTTC. Protein: CASMAGCGNEQFF.

The CDR3 bases are TGTGCCAGCAGAGGGGTACAGGGATCATCCGAGCAGTACTTC. This gives the protein CASRGVQGSSEQYF. The chain joins TRBV28 to TRBJ2-7; tentative D call: TRBD1 (6 bases). Deletions cut 6 bases from V and 6 bases from J, with 18 bases between. This CDR3 spans 14 amino acids. Germline CDR1 MDHEN, CDR2 SYDVKM.

Here the CDR3 reads CASRSHSGGYTF. CDR3 DNA: TGTGCCAGCAGATCCCACAGCGGTGGCTACACCTTC. The V and J genes are TRBV5-8 and TRBJ1-2; no clear D gene. The CDR3 is 12 amino acids. V lost 5 bases and J 7 bases, leaving 12 bases between the germline ends. From germline, CDR1 is SGHTS and CDR2 YDEGEE.

This sequence joins TRBV27 and TRBJ1-5, with 7 nucleotides matching TRBD1. This CDR3 has 14 amino acids. Germline loops: CDR1 MNHEY, CDR2 SMNVEV (reference sequence). The V and J ends lost 6 bases and 3 bases, in that order; junction bases with no gene match: 5. As DNA, the CDR3 is TGTGCCAGCAGCAGACAGGGAGTCAATCAGCCCCAGCATTTT. Protein: CASSRQGVNQPQHF.

The chain recombines TRBV19 with TRBJ2-2; a weak D match, TRBD2 (7 bases). The CDR3 length is 16 residues. V lost 1 base and J lost 2, with 11 bases in between. Germline CDR1 reads LNHDA; CDR2 reads SQIVND (reference sequence). DNA for the CDR3: TGTGCCAGTAGTATAGGAGGGGGGGCAAACACCGGGGAGCTGTTTTTT. As protein: CASSIGGGANTGELFF. The full variable domain, rest sourced from reference TRBV19 and TRBJ2-2, is DGGITQSPKYLFRKEGQNVTLSCEQNLNHDAMYWYRQDPGQGLRLIYYSQIVNDFQKGDIAEGYSVSREKKESFPLTVTSAQKNPTAFYLCASSIGGGANTGELFFGEGSRLTVL.

The V gene is TRBV18, the J gene TRBJ2-4, with 7 bases matching TRBD1. This CDR3 is built from 13 residues. The V gene's germline CDR1 is KGHSH and CDR2 LQKENI. Trimming removed 6 bases from V and 6 bases from J; junction bases left unmatched: 5. The CDR3 loop reads CASSPGTANIQYF. The CDR3 DNA follows: TGTGCCAGCTCCCCTGGGACAGCAAACATTCAGTACTTC.

The chain joins TRBV7-9 to TRBJ2-7; tentatively, D is TRBD1 (6 bases). CDR3 length: 14 residues. Germline loops: CDR1 SEHNR, CDR2 FQNEAQ (reference sequence). The ends were cut back, 7 bases at V and 3 bases at J, with 16 bases in the middle. Here the CDR3 reads CASTHGGWGYEQYF. CDR3 DNA: TGTGCCAGCACCCATGGGGGCTGGGGCTACGAGCAGTACTTC.

A remark on this clone: This sample also contains other DNA sequences that code for the same CDR3. This chain connects TRBV9 to TRBJ2-7; 7 bases are a match to TRBD1. Germline trimming cut 2 bases from V and 3 bases from J; bases unmatched to any gene: 2. Germline V CDR1 and CDR2: SGDLS, YYNGEE. This CDR3 spans 13 amino acids. The CDR3 reads CASSVGQNYEQYF. The CDR3 DNA follows: TGTGCCAGCAGCGTGGGACAGAACTACGAGCAGTACTTC. Filled out from reference TRBV9 and TRBJ2-7, the complete variable domain reads DSGVTQTPKHLITATGQRVTLRCSPRSGDLSVYWYQQSLDQGLQFLIQYYNGEERAKGNILERFSAQQFPDLHSELNLSSLELGDSALYFCASSVGQNYEQYFGPGTRLTVT.

This chain uses TRBV18 with TRBJ2-7, with D hard to call. Trimming cost V 6 bases and J 0 bases, with 15 bases left between them. Germline loops: CDR1 KGHSH, CDR2 LQKENI. CDR3 length: 15 residues. The CDR3 spells CASSPANPSSYEQYF. For the CDR3, the DNA is TGTGCCAGCTCCCCCGCCAATCCTAGCTCCTACGAGCAGTACTTC.

The chain combines TRBV4-2 with TRBJ2-7, with TRBD2 matching over 9 bases. The V segment lost 0 bases and the J segment 7 bases; nucleotides outside the gene matches: 7. The CDR3 covers 15 residues. The germline V gene has CDR1 LGHNA and CDR2 YNFKEQ. CDR3 in amino acids: CASSQDRGLAREQYF. The CDR3 DNA reads TGTGCCAGCAGCCAAGATAGGGGACTAGCTCGGGAGCAGTACTTC.

The rearrangement joins TRBV29-1 to TRBJ1-1; 7 bases match TRBD1. The germline V gene encodes CDR1 SQVTM and CDR2 ANQGSEA. V dropped 5 bases and J dropped 2; count of bases not matched to a gene: 5. The CDR3 length is 13 residues. CDR3 in amino acids: CSVFGTANTEAFF. The DNA for the CDR3 is TGCAGCGTTTTCGGGACAGCTAACACTGAAGCTTTCTTT.

The chain employs TRBV7-9 and TRBJ2-1; maybe TRBD2 (7 bases). The CDR3 covers 18 residues. Germline lookup yields CDR1 SEHNR and CDR2 FQNEAQ (reference sequence). Trimming pared 3 bases from V and 3 bases from J, leaving 21 bases between. CDR3 sequence (DNA): TGTGCCAGCAGCTTTAGTAGGGGGGAGGGAGGGGTCTACAATGAGCAGTTCTTC. Its protein product is CASSFSRGEGGVYNEQFF.

The chain couples TRBV5-1 to TRBJ2-7, with TRBD2 identical over 11 bases. Germline V gives CDR1 SGHRS, CDR2 YFSETQ. V lost 3 bases, J lost 6 bases, and 8 bases stayed unmatched. This CDR3 region has 15 residues. CDR3 region: CASSWQVAGGTEQYF. DNA for the CDR3: TGCGCCAGCAGCTGGCAAGTAGCGGGAGGGACCGAGCAGTACTTC.

As concerns this clone: Other DNA sequences of this sample code for an identical CDR3. CDR3 sequence reads: CSARRVTEAFF. CDR3 bases: TGCAGTGCTAGACGGGTCACTGAAGCTTTCTTT. The V and J genes are TRBV20-1 and TRBJ1-1; D gene uncertain. Germline CDR1 DFQATT, CDR2 SNEGSKA (reference sequence). V lost 2 bases, J lost 4 bases, and 5 bases lay in between. There are 11 residues in the CDR3.

The gene calls are TRBV5-5 and TRBJ1-6, with a weak D call TRBD1 (5 bases). From germline, CDR1 is SGHKS and CDR2 YYEKEE (reference sequence). V was clipped by 0 bases and J by 7 bases, with 11 bases between them. CDR3 length equals 15 residues. The CDR3 here is CASSLEGRINSPLHF. For the CDR3, the DNA is TGTGCCAGCAGCTTGGAGGGGCGGATAAATTCACCCCTCCACTTT.

CDR3 bases: TGCGCCAGCAGTGAGGCGGGGACCACCGGGGAGCTGTTTTTT. As protein: CASSEAGTTGELFF. This chain connects TRBV10-1 to TRBJ2-2; tentative D call: TRBD2 (6 bases). Trimming removed 2 bases at V and 4 bases at J, with 8 bases between. CDR1 is WNHNN, CDR2 SYGVQD, per germline (reference sequence). This CDR3 contains 14 residues.

The chain links TRBV7-3 to TRBJ1-1, with TRBD1 matching over 9 bases. Unmatched junction bases numbered 12, after V lost 2 bases and J lost 11 bases. From germline, CDR1 is SGHTA and CDR2 FQGTGA. This CDR3 spans 15 amino acids. This CDR3 is CASSLSSGQGFSAFF. The DNA for the CDR3 is TGTGCCAGCAGCTTATCTTCGGGACAGGGCTTTTCGGCTTTCTTT.